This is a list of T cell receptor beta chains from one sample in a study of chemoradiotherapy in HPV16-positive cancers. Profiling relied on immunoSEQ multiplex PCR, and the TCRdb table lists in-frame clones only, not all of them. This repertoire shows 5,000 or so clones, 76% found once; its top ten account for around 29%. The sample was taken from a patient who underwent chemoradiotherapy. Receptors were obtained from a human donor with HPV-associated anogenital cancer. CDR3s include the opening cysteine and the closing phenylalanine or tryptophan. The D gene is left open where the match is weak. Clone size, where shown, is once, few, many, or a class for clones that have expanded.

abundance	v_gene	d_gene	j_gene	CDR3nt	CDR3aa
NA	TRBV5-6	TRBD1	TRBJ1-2	TGTGCCAGCAGCCAATGGGACAGGGGCCCGTATGGCTACACCTTC	CASSQWDRGPYGYTF
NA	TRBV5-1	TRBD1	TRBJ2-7	TGCGCCAGCAGCGAGCGACAGGGGTACGAGCAGTACTTC	CASSERQGYEQYF
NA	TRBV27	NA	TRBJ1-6	TGTGCCAGCAGTTTATCTTCGGAAAGCTCCTATAATTCACCCCTCCACTTT	CASSLSSESSYNSPLHF
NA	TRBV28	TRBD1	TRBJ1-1	TGTGCCAGCAGTCCCGACAGGGTTCGCATGAACACTGAAGCTTTCTTT	CASSPDRVRMNTEAFF
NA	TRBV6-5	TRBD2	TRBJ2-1	TGTGCCAGCAGTTACTCGGGAGGGAACAATGAGCAGTTCTTC	CASSYSGGNNEQFF
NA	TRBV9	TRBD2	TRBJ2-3	TGTGCCAGCAGCGTAGCGGGCGGGAGGGCCGGTGCGCAGTATTTT	CASSVAGGRAGAQYF
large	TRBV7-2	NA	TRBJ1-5	TGTGCCAGCAGCCGGGAAGGAACCTGGCCCCAGCATTTT	CASSREGTWPQHF
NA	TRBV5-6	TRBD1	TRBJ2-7	TGTGCCAGCAGCCCCTACCCTGGACAGGGGGTCTACGAGCAGTACTTC	CASSPYPGQGVYEQYF
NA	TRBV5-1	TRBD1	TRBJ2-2	TGCGCCAGCAGCTCTACAGGGGCGGATGGCGGGGAGCTGTTTTTT	CASSSTGADGGELFF
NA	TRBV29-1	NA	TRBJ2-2	TGCAGCGGACGAAAAGGGAACACCGGGGAGCTGTTTTTT	CSGRKGNTGELFF
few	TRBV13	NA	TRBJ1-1	TGTGCCAGCAGCTTCGCGGGTTTTACTGAAGCTTTCTTT	CASSFAGFTEAFF
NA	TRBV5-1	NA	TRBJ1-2	TGCGCCAGCAGCTTCGACGGAACTAACTATGGCTACACCTTC	CASSFDGTNYGYTF